This TCR beta chain emerged from a study of cytomegalovirus exposure and HLA in healthy donors. General study points: As a later analysis showed, a missense DCLRE1C variant was linked to trimming of TCR beta V- and J-genes. Diagnosis of cytomegalovirus status made by the classifier reportedly showed high specificity and sensitivity.

This clone was seen once. What it binds is unknown. At one end the junction does not follow the germline gene, possibly because of a read error. The CDR3 covers 14 residues. The germline V gene encodes CDR1 SQVTM and CDR2 ANQGSEA. Use of 60 Vbeta and 13 Jbeta primers characterized the PCR. The repertoire was sequenced with immunoSEQ multiplex PCR; TCRdb's copy has only in-frame clones and lacks some. The sample lists about 160,000 clones; around 80% were seen once. Sequenced material: PBMCs. The receptor's source is a man aged 40-49 years in good health and CMV-seronegative. The rearrangement links TRBV29-1 to TRBJ2-6; maybe TRBD1 (5 bases). This CDR3 is CSVEKGAGANGLTF. For the CDR3, the DNA is TGCAGCGTTGAAAAGGGCGCTGGGGCCAACGGCCTGACTTTC.